This T cell receptor (beta chain) was captured in a study of blood T cell repertoires in COVID-19. Study context: From the United States, Italy and Spain came samples of acute and convalescent COVID-19. Sources were T cells, B-cell-depleted T cells, or PBMCs; the material itself was cDNA or gDNA.

Original processing notes: Amplification of reference gene primers provided the estimated nucleated cell counts. Clones were sequenced by immunoSEQ multiplex PCR, and TCRdb holds only the in-frame ones, with some missing. The DNA gave D and trimming, while V, J and clone size come from that table. Among over 20,000 clones, roughly 80% were seen once, and the ten largest hold roughly 7%. The CDR3 totals 13 residues. V was pared by 10 bases and J by 0 bases, with 13 bases between. Looked up from germline, CDR1 is MNHEY and CDR2 is SMNVEV (reference sequence). V and J are TRBV27 and TRBJ2-7, with D perhaps TRBD1 (6 bases). What was sequenced was peripheral blood. This clonotype was obtained from a human donor in a cohort sampled during active COVID-19. The CDR3 sequence: CATNRDNSYEQYF. CDR3 nucleotide sequence: TGTGCCACCAACCGGGACAACTCCTACGAGCAGTACTTC.